These 18 T cell receptor beta chains were all obtained from the same sample, sequenced in a study of T cells expressing NK-cell markers. TCRdb processed the 5' RACE reads again and assigns one entry to each CDR3 protein, with no DNA. Here the sample table reports 7,500 to 8,000 distinct CDR3 sequences. Sequencing input: blood T cells: a sorted CD56 or NKG2C T cell subset, CD4+ or CD8+ T cells, or bulk PBMC T cells (not recorded which). These receptors were collected from a man aged 18-30 years in good health.

This clonotype shows up as medium-sized by frequency. This chain joins TRBV4-1 and TRBJ2-1. The V gene's germline CDR1 is MGHRA and CDR2 YSYEKL. There are 12 residues in the CDR3. CDR3 protein: CASSQDMDEQFF.

Measured by frequency, this clonotype is medium-sized. This chain joins TRBV19 and TRBJ1-2. The CDR3 length is 12 residues. Germline loops: CDR1 LNHDA, CDR2 SQIVND (reference sequence). CDR3 residues: CASSIEGKGYTF.

This sequence joins TRBV2 and TRBJ2-1; without DNA, the TCRdb call of TRBD1 cannot be checked. The CDR3 is 16 residues long. CDR1 and CDR2 from the germline V gene are SNHLY and FYNNEI. CDR3 amino acids: CASSADGGLKGTEQFF. Based on the CDR3 plus reference TRBV2 and TRBJ2-1, the full variable domain is EPEVTQTPSHQVTQMGQEVILRCVPISNHLYFYWYRQILGQKVEFLVSFYNNEISEKSEIFDDQFSVERPDGSNFTLKIRSTKLEDSAMYFCASSADGGLKGTEQFFGPGTRLTVL.

This chain joins TRBV20-1 and TRBJ2-5; the TCRdb call, TRBD1, lacks DNA for checking. This CDR3 region has 15 residues. The germline V gene encodes CDR1 DFQATT and CDR2 SNEGSKA (reference sequence). CDR3 sequence: CSARGGSRGKGTQYF.

Considering frequency, this clonotype is medium-sized. The rearrangement joins TRBV7-8 to TRBJ2-7; TCRdb returns TRBD2, unconfirmable since there is no DNA. Germline V lookup: CDR1 SGHVS, CDR2 FQNEAQ. The CDR3 is made up of 16 amino acids. The CDR3 loop is CASSLARIPQAHEQYF.

The gene calls are TRBV6-2 or TRBV6-3 and TRBJ2-6. Germline CDR1 MNHEY, CDR2 SVGEGT. CDR3 length: 16 residues. Here the CDR3 reads CASSYEFLSGANVLTF.

The V gene is TRBV12-3 or TRBV12-4, the J gene TRBJ2-7; TCRdb gives TRBD1 as the D gene, but with no DNA this cannot be confirmed. There are 18 residues in the CDR3. This CDR3 is CASSLRFRGTVSSYEQYF.

The chain recombines TRBV7-9 with TRBJ2-5; with no DNA, the TCRdb D assignment of TRBD1 cannot be verified. The CDR3 is 15 residues long. The germline CDR1 and CDR2 sequences are SEHNR and FQNEAQ (reference sequence). The CDR3 loop is CASSLLGGGQETQYF. The full variable domain, in which reference TRBV7-9 and TRBJ2-5 provide the parts outside the CDR3, is DTGVSQNPRHKITKRGQNVTFRCDPISEHNRLYWYRQTLGQGPEFLTYFQNEAQLEKSRLLSDRFSAERPKGSFSTLEIQRTEQGDSAMYLCASSLLGGGQETQYFGPGTRLLVL.

The chain employs TRBV2 and TRBJ2-6. CDR1 SNHLY and CDR2 FYNNEI come from the germline V gene. The CDR3 is 15 amino acids. The CDR3 here is CASSEGSSGANVLTF.

This sequence joins TRBV13 and TRBJ2-1; TCRdb picks TRBD2, but there is no DNA to check that call. From germline, CDR1 is PRHDT and CDR2 FYEKMQ (reference sequence). The CDR3 length is 15 residues. CDR3 in amino acids: CASSLVGGFINEQFF. The entire variable domain, with the rest obtained from reference TRBV13 and TRBJ2-1, is as follows: AAGVIQSPRHLIKEKRETATLKCYPIPRHDTVYWYQQGPGQDPQFLISFYEKMQSDKGSIPDRFSAQQFSDYHSELNMSSLELGDSALYFCASSLVGGFINEQFFGPGTRLTVL.

Frequency places this clonotype as medium-sized (0.01 to 0.1%). V and J are TRBV29-1 and TRBJ1-1; with no DNA, the TCRdb D assignment of TRBD1 cannot be verified. The CDR3 spans 13 residues. CDR1 SQVTM and CDR2 ANQGSEA come from the germline V gene. This CDR3 is CSVEGRGNTEAFF.

This clonotype ranks as medium-sized in terms of frequency. This sequence joins TRBV29-1 and TRBJ2-2; TCRdb indicates TRBD1, and absent DNA this call remains unverified. Per germline, CDR1 SQVTM and CDR2 ANQGSEA. CDR3 length: 13 amino acids. Here the CDR3 reads CSGGTVHTGELFF.

This clonotype is classed as medium-sized by frequency. This chain links TRBV7-2 with TRBJ2-1; the TCRdb call, TRBD2, lacks DNA for checking. Germline V gives CDR1 SGHTA, CDR2 FQGNSA. This CDR3 is built from 14 residues. The CDR3 protein is CASSLAGGPNEQFF.

The chain couples TRBV20-1 to TRBJ2-5; the TCRdb call, TRBD1, lacks DNA for checking. Germline V gene lookup returns CDR1 DFQATT and CDR2 SNEGSKA (reference sequence). CDR3 length: 15 residues. CDR3 protein: CSARAFGQFQETQYF.

The chain employs TRBV4-1 and TRBJ1-5. The CDR3 totals 14 residues. Looked up from germline, CDR1 is MGHRA and CDR2 is YSYEKL. The CDR3: CASSQDSNNQPQHF.

The chain is built from TRBV6-5 and TRBJ1-1; TCRdb reports TRBD1, a call that lacks DNA to check it against. Germline CDR1 is MNHEY and CDR2 is SVGAGI. The CDR3 consists of 12 residues. The CDR3 sequence is CASRGTGPEAFF.

This clonotype is deemed medium-sized (0.01 to 0.1%) by its frequency. J is TRBJ2-7 and V is TRBV2. The CDR3 extends over 13 amino acids. The germline CDR1 and CDR2 sequences are SNHLY and FYNNEI. CDR3: CASSEWKYGEQYF.

The chain couples TRBV2 to TRBJ2-6. The length of the CDR3 is 16 residues. CDR1 SNHLY and CDR2 FYNNEI come from the germline V gene. The CDR3 loop reads CASSDARSSGANVLTF.